This T cell receptor beta chain was captured in a study of blood T cell repertoires in COVID-19. Turning to the study itself: From T cells, B-cell-depleted T cells, or PBMCs came the material, which was cDNA or gDNA.

Produced via immunoSEQ multiplex PCR; TCRdb's table is partial and in-frame only. Here the sample spans about 250,000 clones, approximately 80% being singletons. From germline, CDR1 is MNHEY and CDR2 SVGAGI. The CDR3 sequence is 16 residues long. V lost 0 bases to trimming and J lost 0 bases, with 8 bases between them. The rearrangement joins TRBV6-5 to TRBJ2-2; D is possibly TRBD1 (5 bases). This sequence was found in a man older than 75 with acute or convalescent COVID-19. The sample was peripheral blood. The CDR3 loop is CASSYSGRPNTGELFF. The CDR3 DNA reads as TGTGCCAGCAGTTACTCGGGGCGGCCGAACACCGGGGAGCTGTTTTTT.